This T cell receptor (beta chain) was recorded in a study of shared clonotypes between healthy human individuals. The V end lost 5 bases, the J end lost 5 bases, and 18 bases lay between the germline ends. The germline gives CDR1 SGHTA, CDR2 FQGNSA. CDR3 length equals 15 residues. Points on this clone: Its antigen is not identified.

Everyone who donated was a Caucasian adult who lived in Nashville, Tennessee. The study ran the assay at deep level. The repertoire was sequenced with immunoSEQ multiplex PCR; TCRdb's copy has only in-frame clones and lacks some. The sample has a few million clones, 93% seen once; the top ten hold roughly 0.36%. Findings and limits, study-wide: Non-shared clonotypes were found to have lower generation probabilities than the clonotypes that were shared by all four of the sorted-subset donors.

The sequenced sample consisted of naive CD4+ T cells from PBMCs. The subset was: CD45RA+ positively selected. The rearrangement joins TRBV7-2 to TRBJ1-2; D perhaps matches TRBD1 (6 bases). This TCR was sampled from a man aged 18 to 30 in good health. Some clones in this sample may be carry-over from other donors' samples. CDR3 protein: CASSPGTLRGYGYTF. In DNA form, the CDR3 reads TGTGCCAGCAGCCCGGGGACCTTGAGGGGGTATGGCTACACCTTC.